The 19 T cell receptor beta chains below come from one sample, sequenced in a study of cytomegalovirus exposure and HLA in healthy donors. Amplification used 60 Vbeta primers and 13 Jbeta primers. Assay used: immunoSEQ multiplex PCR; TCRdb lists only in-frame clones, some missing. The sample lists approximately 160,000 clones, 68% occurring once. Sequencing was carried out using PBMCs. These receptor sequences come from a middle-aged man in good health and CMV-seronegative.

This rearrangement joins TRBV7-2 to TRBJ2-5, with D unresolved. This CDR3 is built from 12 residues. V dropped 3 bases and J dropped 5 bases, with 7 bases sitting between them. Per germline, CDR1 SGHTA and CDR2 FQGNSA. The CDR3 coding sequence is TGTGCCAGCAGCTTTTCGGGTGAGACCCAGTACTTC. As protein: CASSFSGETQYF. Full variable domain (remainder filled in from reference TRBV7-2 and TRBJ2-5): GAGVSQSPSNKVTEKGKDVELRCDPISGHTALYWYRQSLGQGLEFLIYFQGNSAPDKSGLPSDRFSAERTGGSVSTLTIQRTQQEDSAVYLCASSFSGETQYFGPGTRLLVL.

V usage is TRBV19 and J usage is TRBJ2-7; possibly TRBD1 for D (6 bases). Germline loops: CDR1 LNHDA, CDR2 SQIVND (reference sequence). The CDR3 has 14 amino acids. Trimming cost V 4 bases and J 5 bases, with 15 bases left between them. DNA for the CDR3: TGTGCCAGTAGTACGGACAGCCCACGGGACGAGCAGTACTTC. Translating it yields CASSTDSPRDEQYF.

The chain has TRBV7-3 and TRBJ1-1; 8 bases map to TRBD1. J was trimmed by 0 bases and V by 2 bases; bases with no gene match: 2. The germline gives CDR1 SGHTA, CDR2 FQGTGA. CDR3 length: 15 amino acids. CDR3 nucleotide sequence: TGTGCCAGCAGCTTACAGGGGGCGTTGAACACTGAAGCTTTCTTT. It encodes CASSLQGALNTEAFF.

V and J are TRBV7-9 and TRBJ1-4; TRBD1 might be the D (6 bases). Germline CDR1 and CDR2: SEHNR and FQNEAQ (reference sequence). V lost 4 bases, J lost 2 bases, and 14 bases lay in between. CDR3 length: 16 amino acids. CDR3 region: CASSSTRGGTNEKLFF. DNA for the CDR3: TGTGCCAGCAGCTCAACTAGGGGGGGTACTAATGAAAAACTGTTTTTT.

The genes are TRBV18 and TRBJ2-1; D unresolved. V lost 4 bases, J lost 3 bases, and 7 bases lay in between. The CDR3 runs to 13 residues. In germline, CDR1 is KGHSH, CDR2 LQKENI. DNA for the CDR3: TGTGCCAGCTCACTCGTTTACTACAATGAGCAGTTCTTC. Translation gives CASSLVYYNEQFF.

This chain links TRBV4-1 with TRBJ1-5; 9 nucleotides align to TRBD1. The germline CDR1 and CDR2 sequences are MGHRA and YSYEKL. V shed 4 bases and J 0 bases; nucleotides not matched to a gene: 13. The CDR3 runs 19 residues. Written as DNA, the CDR3 is TGCGCCAGCAGCCCAACTCCGGGACAGGGAGACAATAGCAATCAGCCCCAGCATTTT. Its translation: CASSPTPGQGDNSNQPQHF.

The chain employs TRBV29-1 and TRBJ2-5; 11 nucleotides agree with TRBD1. J was trimmed by 5 bases and V by 7 bases; bases with no gene match: 9. Germline loops: CDR1 SQVTM, CDR2 ANQGSEA. The CDR3 totals 14 residues. The CDR3 DNA is TGCAGCGCTAGGGGGACAGGGGGTGGGGAGACCCAGTACTTC. This encodes CSARGTGGGETQYF.

The chain employs TRBV4-1 and TRBJ1-4, with TRBD1 matching over 7 bases. The CDR3 totals 15 residues. The V segment lost 8 bases and the J segment 6 bases; nucleotides outside the gene matches: 12. Germline V gene data show CDR1 as MGHRA and CDR2 as YSYEKL. The CDR3 sequence is CASGLRQGPDEKLFF. The DNA for the CDR3 is TGCGCCAGCGGGCTAAGACAGGGTCCGGATGAAAAACTGTTTTTT.

The J gene is TRBJ2-5, the V gene TRBV28, with 10 bases fitting TRBD1. The CDR3 totals 16 residues. Germline CDR1 MDHEN, CDR2 SYDVKM. The V segment lost 6 bases and the J segment 2 bases; nucleotides outside the gene matches: 9. CDR3 nucleotides: TGTGCCAGCAGCCCCTTGGACAGGGGGATACAAGAGACCCAGTACTTC. Translating it yields CASSPLDRGIQETQYF.

The chain combines TRBV7-2 with TRBJ1-1; 7 bases line up with TRBD1. V shed 4 bases and J 1 base; nucleotides not matched to a gene: 3. The CDR3 totals 14 residues. Germline V gives CDR1 SGHTA, CDR2 FQGNSA. CDR3 DNA: TGTGCCAGCAGCTCGGACAGGTGGAACACTGAAGCTTTCTTT. It specifies CASSSDRWNTEAFF.

This clone has more than one count but fewer than ten. The chain employs TRBV18 and TRBJ2-5, with 8 bases lining up with TRBD1. CDR1 KGHSH and CDR2 LQKENI come from the germline V gene. The CDR3 covers 16 residues. The V gene end was trimmed by 3 bases and the J gene end by 4 bases; junction bases not matched to a gene: 10. CDR3 amino acids: CASSPKDRGGGETQYF. CDR3 DNA: TGTGCCAGCTCACCGAAAGACAGGGGAGGAGGAGAGACCCAGTACTTC.

V usage is TRBV11-2 and J usage is TRBJ1-5; D is undetermined. V was clipped by 2 bases and J by 6 bases, with 5 bases between them. Germline CDR1 and CDR2: SGHAT and FQNNGV. This CDR3 contains 12 residues. CDR3 in amino acids: CASSLSGQPQHF. CDR3 DNA: TGTGCCAGCAGCTTAAGCGGTCAGCCCCAGCATTTT.

J is TRBJ2-7 and V is TRBV11-1, with D perhaps TRBD1 (5 bases). Per germline, CDR1 SGHAT and CDR2 FQDESV (reference sequence). The CDR3 spans 15 residues. The V gene lost 5 bases and the J gene lost 2 bases, with 16 bases spanning the gap. The CDR3 DNA reads TGTGCCAGCAGCGCCCAATTGATAGGGGCCTACGAGCAGTACTTC. Protein: CASSAQLIGAYEQYF.

The chain links TRBV11-2 to TRBJ1-6; no clear D. Germline V gives CDR1 SGHAT, CDR2 FQNNGV. The CDR3 has 16 residues. V lost 1 base, J lost 0 bases, and 7 bases lay in between. CDR3 DNA sequence: TGTGCCAGCAGCTTAGTGGGGAGCTCCTATAATTCACCCCTCCACTTT. It codes for CASSLVGSSYNSPLHF.

This clone was observed a single time. The chain has TRBV28 and TRBJ2-5; D not resolved. This CDR3 is built from 14 residues. Germline V gene data show CDR1 as MDHEN and CDR2 as SYDVKM. V lost 5 bases and J 5 bases, leaving 15 bases between the germline ends. The DNA of the CDR3 is TGTGCCAGCAGTCCCCACAGTGGTCGGGAGACCCAGTACTTC. This encodes CASSPHSGRETQYF.

J is TRBJ1-1 and V is TRBV4-3, with D perhaps matching TRBD1 (5 bases). The ends were cut back, 1 base at V and 0 bases at J, with 9 bases in the middle. The V gene's germline CDR1 is LGHNA and CDR2 YSLEER. The CDR3 length is 15 residues. The CDR3: CASSQVGLMNTEAFF. CDR3 DNA sequence: TGCGCCAGCAGCCAAGTGGGGCTCATGAACACTGAAGCTTTCTTT.

The V gene is TRBV2, the J gene TRBJ1-1; D is ambiguous. Per germline, CDR1 SNHLY and CDR2 FYNNEI. The V end lost 2 bases, the J end lost 6 bases, and 13 bases lay between the germline ends. The CDR3 spans 14 residues. CDR3 region: CASSEQSGPAEAFF. CDR3 sequence (DNA): TGTGCCAGCAGTGAACAGAGCGGCCCGGCTGAAGCTTTCTTT.

The chain couples TRBV4-2 to TRBJ2-7; D unclear. V gave up 0 bases and J gave up 0 bases, with 6 bases separating them. Germline loops: CDR1 LGHNA, CDR2 YNFKEQ. The CDR3 length is 14 residues. The CDR3 sequence: CASSQDAGSYEQYF. In DNA, the CDR3 is TGTGCCAGCAGCCAAGATGCCGGCTCCTACGAGCAGTACTTC.

The table lists this clone with a few counts. J is TRBJ2-6 and V is TRBV4-1; D possibly corresponds to TRBD1 (6 bases). CDR3 size: 16 residues. Trimming stripped 1 base from V and 1 base from J, with 8 bases between. Germline V lookup: CDR1 MGHRA, CDR2 YSYEKL. The chain's CDR3 is CASSQVQGSGANVLTF. DNA for the CDR3: TGCGCCAGCAGCCAAGTTCAGGGGTCTGGGGCCAACGTCCTGACTTTC.